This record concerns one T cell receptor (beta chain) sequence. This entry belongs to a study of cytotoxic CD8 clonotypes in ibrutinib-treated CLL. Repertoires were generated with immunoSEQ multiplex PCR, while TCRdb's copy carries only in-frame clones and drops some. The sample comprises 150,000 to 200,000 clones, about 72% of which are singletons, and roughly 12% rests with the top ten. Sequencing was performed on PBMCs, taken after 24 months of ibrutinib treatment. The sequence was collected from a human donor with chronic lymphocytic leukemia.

CDR3 sequence (DNA): TGTGCCAGCAGCTTACTAGCGGGAGGGGGTGAGCAGTTCTTC. This encodes CASSLLAGGGEQFF. J is TRBJ2-1 and V is TRBV5-4; 13 nucleotides match TRBD2. CDR1 and CDR2 from the germline V gene are SGHNT and YYREEE (reference sequence). J was trimmed by 9 bases and V by 2 bases; bases with no gene match: 2. The CDR3 has 14 residues.